This T cell receptor beta chain was obtained from a study of T cell repertoires in cytomegalovirus infection. For the study at large: In public TCR beta signatures, there were indications of both CMV infection and matching HLA type. Whole-study findings and limits: Clonotypes of TCR beta that were HLA-C-restricted and CMV-specific dominated the ex vivo response.

TCRdb ran MiXCR on the reads and lists one entry per CDR3 protein. The repertoire includes approximately 1,000,000 distinct CDR3 sequences, around 31% of them detected once, and over 12% sits in the top ten. The CDR3 spans 17 residues. The ends were cut back, 1 base at V and 8 bases at J, with 23 bases in the middle. Germline V CDR1 and CDR2: LGHNA, YNFKEQ. As concerns this clonotype: Its antigen is currently unknown.

V is TRBV4-2 and J is TRBJ1-2, with a weak D call TRBD1 (6 bases). The source is a human donor in good health (CMV status not recorded). Some clones in this sample may be carry-over from other donors' samples. The sequencing used cultured CD8+ T cells from PBMCs, collected from culture after CMV antigen stimulation. This chain's CDR3 is CASSQVPKSGAIGGYTF. The CDR3 DNA follows: TGTGCCAGCAGCCAAGTCCCGAAATCGGGGGCGATCGGCGGCTACACCTTC.